The sequence of this TCR beta chain was determined in a study of blood T cell repertoires in COVID-19. CDR3 length equals 13 residues. Trimming removed 7 bases from V and 3 bases from J, with 12 bases in between. The germline V gene encodes CDR1 MNHEY and CDR2 SVGAGI. The data were produced by immunoSEQ multiplex PCR, yet TCRdb's version contains in-frame clones alone and is incomplete. The data show fewer than 40,000 clones, nearly 90% seen once. Material: peripheral blood. This clonotype was obtained from a man between 65 and 85 years old with active COVID-19. The gene calls are TRBV6-5 and TRBJ1-2, with D uncertain. The CDR3 is CASTPSRDYGYTF. CDR3 nucleotide sequence: TGTGCCAGCACCCCGAGTAGAGACTATGGCTACACCTTC.